A selection of T cell receptor beta chains follows, all from one sample in a study of blood T cell repertoires in COVID-19. Profiled with immunoSEQ multiplex PCR; TCRdb holds only in-frame clones, not every one. The sample lists over 110,000 clones; around 82% were seen once. The specimen sequenced was PBMCs or T cells enriched from blood (not recorded which). The receptors stem from a man between 50 and 59 years old in a cohort exposed to, infected with or recovered from COVID-19 (not recorded which). Each CDR3 is given with its conserved first and last residue. Fields, in order: CDR3 length, V gene, clone size, D gene, J gene, CDR3 DNA, CDR3 protein. A D gene is named only where the DNA matches it firmly. The size of a clone is reported for some rows only, either as once, few or many, or as a class for expanded clones.

18	TRBV18	-	TRBD2	TRBJ2-7	TGTGCCAGCTCACCACCAAAGGGGTTAGCGGGTAGCTCCTACGAGCAGTACTTC	CASSPPKGLAGSSYEQYF
13	TRBV5-5	-	TRBD2	TRBJ2-5	TGTGCCACTAGCGGGAATCCCCAAGAGACCCAGTACTTC	CATSGNPQETQYF
15	TRBV24-1	-	TRBD2	TRBJ2-1	TGTGCCACCAGTGATCCACTAGCGGTCAGCAATGAGCAGTTCTTC	CATSDPLAVSNEQFF
16	TRBV4-2	-	-	TRBJ2-1	TGTGCCAGCAGCCAAGTACAGGGTGTCTCCTACAATGAGCAGTTCTTC	CASSQVQGVSYNEQFF
12	TRBV12-3/TRBV12-4	-	-	TRBJ2-3	TGTGCCAGCAGTTTTACTGCAGATACGCAGTATTTT	CASSFTADTQYF
15	TRBV14	-	-	TRBJ2-7	TGTGCCAGCAGCCAAGAAAGGGGCAGGGATTACGAGCAGTACTTC	CASSQERGRDYEQYF
14	TRBV11-2	-	-	TRBJ2-7	TGTGCCAGCAGCCTATACAACAGCAACTACGAGCAGTACTTC	CASSLYNSNYEQYF
14	TRBV6-5	-	-	TRBJ2-5	TGTGCCAGCAATTCTTTAGATCCCTCGGAGACCCAGTACTTC	CASNSLDPSETQYF
14	TRBV2	-	TRBD1	TRBJ1-5	TGTGCCAGCAACCCGACAGGGGGTTATCAGCCCCAGCATTTT	CASNPTGGYQPQHF
15	TRBV2	-	-	TRBJ1-5	TGTGCCAGCAGTGAATACGAGGGGGTGAATCAGCCCCAGCATTTT	CASSEYEGVNQPQHF
15	TRBV6-5	-	TRBD1	TRBJ1-2	TGTGCCAGCAGTAGAACCTCGGGACAGAACTATGGCTACACCTTC	CASSRTSGQNYGYTF
11	TRBV20-1	-	-	TRBJ2-1	TGCAGTGCCGAGCGGTTTAATGAGCAGTTCTTC	CSAERFNEQFF
19	TRBV23-1	few	TRBD2	TRBJ2-1	TGCGCCAGCACGCCATTCAGGACTAGCGGATATTGCCCCTTCAATGAGCAGTTCTTC	CASTPFRTSGYCPFNEQFF
14	TRBV3-1/TRBV3-2	few	TRBD2	TRBJ2-7	TGTGCCAGCAGTCCGGGACTAGCGGCCTGGGAGCAGTACTTC	CASSPGLAAWEQYF
17	TRBV5-1	-	TRBD2	TRBJ2-3	TGCGCCAGCAGCACCGGGACTAGCGGGGGGCATACAGATACGCAGTATTTT	CASSTGTSGGHTDTQYF
14	TRBV4-3	-	-	TRBJ1-1	TGCGCCAGCAGCCCCCAAGCCTTCAACACTGAAGCTTTCTTT	CASSPQAFNTEAFF
14	TRBV4-1	-	-	TRBJ2-5	TGCGCCAGCAGCCATTCCGGGACTCAGGAGACCCAGTACTTC	CASSHSGTQETQYF
15	TRBV25-1	-	-	TRBJ2-7	TGTGCCAGCACTCCAGGCGGGGGCCTCCTTGGAGAGCAGTACTTC	CASTPGGGLLGEQYF
13	TRBV23-1	-	TRBD1	TRBJ1-1	TGCGCCAGCAGTATCACGGGACAGACTGAAGCTTTCTTT	CASSITGQTEAFF
15	TRBV5-1	-	TRBD2	TRBJ2-1	TGCGCCAGCAGCTCCGGGGGGGCAGGTTACAATGAGCAGTTCTTC	CASSSGGAGYNEQFF
11	TRBV19	-	-	TRBJ1-2	TGTGCCAGTAGTTCCGGGTATGGCTACACCTTC	CASSSGYGYTF
13	TRBV5-1	few	TRBD1	TRBJ2-5	TGCGCCAGCAAGAGGGACAGGGGTGAGACCCAGTACTTC	CASKRDRGETQYF
14	TRBV11-2	once	TRBD1	TRBJ1-1	TGTGCCAGCAGATCCGACAGGGGCAACACTGAAGCTTTCTTT	CASRSDRGNTEAFF
15	TRBV11-2	-	-	TRBJ1-2	TGTGCCAGCAGCTTACACAGGGCCGCTAACTATGGCTACACCTTC	CASSLHRAANYGYTF
17	TRBV19	-	TRBD2	TRBJ2-7	TGTGCCAGTAGCCTCCAGTTCGGGGGGTTTCCCCCCTACGAGCAGTACTTC	CASSLQFGGFPPYEQYF
13	TRBV5-1	-	-	TRBJ2-1	TGCGCCAGCAGCTCGGGGACTTACAATGAGCAGTTCTTC	CASSSGTYNEQFF
17	TRBV14	-	-	TRBJ2-7	TGTGCCAGCAGCCCATCAAGTGGGGGCGGAGGAAACTACGAGCAGTACTTC	CASSPSSGGGGNYEQYF
14	TRBV11-2	-	TRBD2	TRBJ2-1	TGTGCCAGCAGCTTAGTACTAGCGCTGGAGGAGCAGTTCTTC	CASSLVLALEEQFF
15	TRBV9	-	TRBD1	TRBJ1-2	TGTGCCAGCAGCGTTCTCGCAGGGGGTGACTATGGCTACACCTTC	CASSVLAGGDYGYTF
21	TRBV30	-	TRBD2	TRBJ2-3	TGTGCCTGGAGTCCTATAATATACAGGCCTTACCCCAGCGGGAGCTCAGATACGCAGTATTTT	CAWSPIIYRPYPSGSSDTQYF
16	TRBV5-1	-	-	TRBJ2-6	TGCGCCAGCAGCCCCCTCGCCCGGGCTGGGGCCAACGTCCTGACTTTC	CASSPLARAGANVLTF
14	TRBV19	-	-	TRBJ1-6	TGTGCCAGCACGGCAGGGCAGACTAATTCACCCCTCCACTTT	CASTAGQTNSPLHF
14	TRBV9	-	-	TRBJ1-1	TGTGCCAGCAGCCCCCGGGAGGGGAACACTGAAGCTTTCTTT	CASSPREGNTEAFF
14	TRBV18	once	-	TRBJ1-3	TGTGCCAGCTCGCAGCGGGACTCTGGAAACACCATATATTTT	CASSQRDSGNTIYF
15	TRBV6-5	-	TRBD1	TRBJ2-7	TGTGCCAGCAGTTATAGGGGACAGGGGACCTACGAGCAGTACTTC	CASSYRGQGTYEQYF
16	TRBV4-1	once	-	TRBJ2-2	TGCGCCAGCAGCCTCCCGAGCGGTCCACTCACCGGGGAGCTGTTTTTT	CASSLPSGPLTGELFF
13	TRBV4-1	-	-	TRBJ1-1	TGCGCCAGCAGCCCCGTCCTGAACACTGAAGCTTTCTTT	CASSPVLNTEAFF
15	TRBV27	-	TRBD1	TRBJ1-1	TGTGCCAGCAGTTTATCGACCACAGGGGGCACTGAAGCTTTCTTT	CASSLSTTGGTEAFF